The 31 T cell receptor beta chains presented below share a single source sample, sequenced in a study of blood T cell repertoires in COVID-19. Produced via immunoSEQ multiplex PCR; TCRdb's table is partial and in-frame only. The sample lists roughly 520,000 clones; roughly 88% were seen once. What was sequenced was PBMCs or T cells enriched from blood (not recorded which). The receptors originated from a woman between 40 and 50 years old who had recovered from COVID-19.

CDR3: CASSLALGVGGEQFF. In nucleotides, the CDR3 is TGTGCCAGCAGCTTAGCGCTGGGTGTCGGAGGTGAGCAGTTCTTC. The chain links TRBV7-2 to TRBJ2-1, with D tentatively TRBD2 (5 bases). This CDR3 is built from 15 residues. V was shortened by 0 bases and J by 9 bases, with 15 bases between the two germline ends. The germline V gene encodes CDR1 SGHTA and CDR2 FQGNSA.

The chain has TRBV19 and TRBJ2-5; D is perhaps TRBD2 (6 bases). Germline V gene data show CDR1 as LNHDA and CDR2 as SQIVND (reference sequence). This CDR3 is 14 amino acids long. V lost 1 base to trimming and J lost 7 bases, with 13 bases between them. The CDR3 DNA is TGTGCCAGTAGTATAGGCGGGACCGCGAGGACCCAGTACTTC. This codes for CASSIGGTARTQYF.

CDR3 bases: TGTGCCAGCAGCACGACTAGCGGGAGAACAGATACGCAGTATTTT. Translated, it gives CASSTTSGRTDTQYF. This chain joins TRBV6-5 and TRBJ2-3; 12 bases are a match to TRBD2. V trimming: 6 bases; J trimming: 3 bases; junction bases outside the gene matches: 4. CDR1 is MNHEY, CDR2 SVGAGI, per germline. The CDR3 spans 15 residues.

The chain recombines TRBV7-2 with TRBJ2-7; 9 nucleotides line up with TRBD2. The CDR3 loop spans 16 amino acids. Germline CDR1 reads SGHTA; CDR2 reads FQGNSA. The trim removed 4 bases at V and 5 bases at J, leaving 12 bases unmatched. CDR3 nucleotides: TGTGCCAGCAGCTCGACTTCGGCGGGGGGGGCTCACGAGCAGTACTTC. It codes for CASSSTSAGGAHEQYF.

V usage is TRBV7-8 and J usage is TRBJ2-2; 8 nucleotides match TRBD2. The J segment lost 4 bases and the V segment lost 1 base, leaving 14 bases of the junction unmatched. In germline, CDR1 is SGHVS, CDR2 FQNEAQ. The CDR3 is 19 residues long. The CDR3 DNA sequence: TGTGCCAGCAGCTTAGTCCGGGTTCTTAGCGGGACCTCCACCGGGGAGCTGTTTTTT. Amino acids: CASSLVRVLSGTSTGELFF.

In this sample, this clone turned up a few times. The chain links TRBV5-1 to TRBJ2-2; D unclear. Germline V gene sequence: CDR1 SGHRS, CDR2 YFSETQ. The CDR3 has 12 residues. Trimming took 6 bases from V and 7 from J, leaving 10 bases between them. The CDR3 DNA sequence: TGCGCCAGCAAAGCAGACATCGGGGAGCTGTTTTTT. Translation: CASKADIGELFF.

This clone was counted once. The chain joins TRBV7-2 to TRBJ2-3; D is unresolved. The ends were cut back, 4 bases at V and 5 bases at J, with 13 bases in the middle. There are 14 residues in the CDR3. Germline-derived CDR1 and CDR2 are SGHTA and FQGNSA. This chain's CDR3 is CASSSSTPKDTQYF. CDR3 in DNA: TGTGCCAGCAGCTCCTCTACTCCAAAAGATACGCAGTATTTT. The full variable domain, rest sourced from reference TRBV7-2 and TRBJ2-3, is GAGVSQSPSNKVTEKGKDVELRCDPISGHTALYWYRQSLGQGLEFLIYFQGNSAPDKSGLPSDRFSAERTGGSVSTLTIQRTQQEDSAVYLCASSSSTPKDTQYFGPGTRLTVL.

The rearrangement joins TRBV7-6 to TRBJ2-3, with a weak D call TRBD2 (5 bases). There are 15 residues in the CDR3. Germline V gene data show CDR1 as SGHVS and CDR2 as FNYEAQ. Trimming took 5 bases from V and 1 from J, leaving 13 bases between them. DNA for the CDR3: TGTGCCAGCAGCCAAGAATCGCGGGGCACAGATACGCAGTATTTT. Amino acid sequence: CASSQESRGTDTQYF. Filled out from reference TRBV7-6 and TRBJ2-3, the complete variable domain reads GAGVSQSPRYKVTKRGQDVALRCDPISGHVSLYWYRQALGQGPEFLTYFNYEAQQDKSGLPNDRFSAERPEGSISTLTIQRTEQRDSAMYRCASSQESRGTDTQYFGPGTRLTVL.

This chain links TRBV4-1 with TRBJ1-6; tentative D call: TRBD1 (6 bases). The germline gives CDR1 MGHRA, CDR2 YSYEKL. With 0 bases removed from V and 5 bases from J, the gap between germline ends came to 14 bases. This CDR3 has 17 amino acids. In DNA, the CDR3 is TGCGCCAGCAGCCAAGAGGGGGGGGGCCGTAATAATTCACCCCTCCACTTT. This sequence encodes CASSQEGGGRNNSPLHF.

CDR3 DNA: TGTGCCAGCAGCCAAGAGAGGGACAGGCCCCACACTGAAGCTTTCTTT. This gives the protein CASSQERDRPHTEAFF. The chain carries TRBV3-1 (or the pseudogene TRBV3-2) and TRBJ1-1, with 8 bases fitting TRBD1. CDR3 length: 16 residues. The trim removed 0 bases at V and 3 bases at J, leaving 6 bases unmatched. The V gene's germline CDR1 is LGHDT and CDR2 YNNKEL (reference sequence).

This chain links TRBV12-3 or TRBV12-4 with TRBJ2-7; D possibly corresponds to TRBD2 (5 bases). The ends were cut back, 6 bases at V and 3 bases at J, with 6 bases in the middle. This CDR3 region has 11 residues. The CDR3 loop is CASRRVYEQYF. DNA of the CDR3: TGTGCCAGCAGGCGGGTCTACGAGCAGTACTTC.

The chain is built from TRBV12-5 and TRBJ1-2; D may be TRBD1 (5 bases). Trimming removed 6 bases at V and 4 bases at J, with 15 bases between. The length of the CDR3 is 14 residues. Germline assignment: CDR1 LGHNT and CDR2 FRNRAP. Here the CDR3 reads CASGQNFDSYGYTF. The CDR3, as DNA: TGTGCTAGTGGACAAAACTTTGACAGCTATGGCTACACCTTC.

The V gene is TRBV11-2, the J gene TRBJ2-7, with 9 bases matching TRBD1. Per the germline V gene, CDR1 is SGHAT and CDR2 is FQNNGV. J was trimmed by 6 bases and V by 6 bases; bases with no gene match: 9. The CDR3 contains 14 residues. The DNA for the CDR3 is TGTGCCAGCAGGTTACCGGGACAGGGTCCCGAGCAGTACTTC. This translates into CASRLPGQGPEQYF. Combining the CDR3 with reference TRBV11-2 and TRBJ2-7 gives the whole variable domain EAGVAQSPRYKIIEKRQSVAFWCNPISGHATLYWYQQILGQGPKLLIQFQNNGVVDDSQLPKDRFSAERLKGVDSTLKIQPAKLEDSAVYLCASRLPGQGPEQYFGPGTRLTVT.

The gene calls are TRBV6-5 and TRBJ2-7; 7 bases align to TRBD1. Trimming cost V 6 bases and J 6 bases; bases outside gene matches: 14. The CDR3 spans 15 residues. Germline V gene data show CDR1 as MNHEY and CDR2 as SVGAGI. Here the CDR3 DNA reads TGTGCCAGCAGCCGTTTTGGCGACAGGGAGATCGAGCAGTACTTC. Translation: CASSRFGDREIEQYF.

The CDR3 nucleotides are TGTGCCAGCAGCTTGGTAGGGGGGGCGAACACTGAAGCTTTCTTT. Its protein product is CASSLVGGANTEAFF. The chain links TRBV5-8 to TRBJ1-1; TRBD1 might be the D (6 bases). CDR3 length: 15 residues. V was shortened by 0 bases and J by 1 base, with 10 bases between the two germline ends. CDR1 is SGHTS and CDR2 is YDEGEE in the germline V gene.

The chain combines TRBV10-3 with TRBJ1-2; 7 nucleotides match TRBD1. In germline, CDR1 is ENHRY, CDR2 SYGVKD. V lost 3 bases, J lost 5 bases, and 3 bases stayed unmatched. The CDR3 extends over 13 amino acids. The CDR3 here is CAISDEQGYGYTF. The DNA for the CDR3 is TGTGCCATCAGTGACGAACAGGGGTATGGCTACACCTTC.

This clone was seen many times. This chain connects TRBV5-5 to TRBJ2-5; D perhaps matches TRBD1 (5 bases). In germline, CDR1 is SGHKS, CDR2 YYEKEE (reference sequence). V was trimmed by 2 bases and J by 7 bases, leaving 12 bases between them. There are 13 residues in the CDR3. The CDR3 sequence: CASSLTGEGTQYF. Written as DNA, the CDR3 is TGTGCCAGCAGCTTAACAGGAGAAGGGACCCAGTACTTC. Full variable domain (missing parts from reference TRBV5-5 and TRBJ2-5): DAGVTQSPTHLIKTRGQQVTLRCSPISGHKSVSWYQQVLGQGPQFIFQYYEKEERGRGNFPDRFSARQFPNYSSELNVNALLLGDSALYLCASSLTGEGTQYFGPGTRLLVL.

The chain uses TRBV5-1 and TRBJ2-7; D unclear. V shed 0 bases and J shed 1 base, with 11 bases lying between them. This CDR3 has 15 amino acids. CDR1 and CDR2 from the germline V gene are SGHRS and YFSETQ. Written as DNA, the CDR3 is TGCGCCAGCAGCTTGGAAGAGACATTTTCCTACGAGCAGTACTTC. It translates to CASSLEETFSYEQYF.

The CDR3 nucleotides are TGCAGCGTGCGACGGACTCTTCGAGACGAGCAGTACTTC. This sequence encodes CSVRRTLRDEQYF. The chain carries TRBV29-1 and TRBJ2-7; D is possibly TRBD2 (5 bases). Germline CDR1 is SQVTM and CDR2 is ANQGSEA. V lost 6 bases and J lost 5, with 17 bases in between. The CDR3 covers 13 residues.

The gene calls are TRBV4-3 and TRBJ2-7; perhaps TRBD1 as D (5 bases). Germline CDR1 and CDR2: LGHNA and YSLEER. V was clipped by 0 bases and J by 6 bases, with 24 bases between them. CDR3 length: 18 residues. CDR3 sequence (DNA): TGCGCCAGCAGCCAAGATCCCCGTTCGGCAGGGTGGTTAGGCGAGCAGTACTTC. It translates to CASSQDPRSAGWLGEQYF.

The chain uses TRBV10-3 and TRBJ2-3; 8 bases are shared with TRBD2. The germline gives CDR1 ENHRY, CDR2 SYGVKD. The CDR3 has 17 amino acids. Germline trimming cut 11 bases from V and 1 base from J; bases unmatched to any gene: 17. The CDR3 is CASRSGPSGSGTDTQYF. The CDR3 nucleotides are TGTGCCTCCCGTTCGGGTCCGAGCGGGAGTGGCACAGATACGCAGTATTTT.

This chain connects TRBV4-1 to TRBJ2-1, with TRBD2 matching 12 bases. V lost 0 bases and J lost 6; bases outside the gene matches: 6. CDR1 is MGHRA, CDR2 YSYEKL, per germline. There are 17 residues in the CDR3. CDR3 bases: TGCGCCAGCAGCCAAGAACCCCTAGCGGGAGGGCCCAATGAGCAGTTCTTC. Translating it yields CASSQEPLAGGPNEQFF.

V gene TRBV4-1 combines with J gene TRBJ1-5, with TRBD1 as a possible D gene (5 bases). Germline V lookup: CDR1 MGHRA, CDR2 YSYEKL. Trimming stripped 0 bases from V and 2 bases from J, with 11 bases between. The length of the CDR3 is 16 residues. For the CDR3, the DNA is TGCGCCAGCAGCCAAGATGAGACAGCACGCAATCAGCCCCAGCATTTT. The encoded protein is CASSQDETARNQPQHF.

This clone was observed once. V is TRBV6-5 and J is TRBJ2-1; 8 positions match TRBD2. Germline V gives CDR1 MNHEY, CDR2 SVGAGI. The CDR3 covers 16 residues. Germline trimming cut 4 bases from V and 2 bases from J; bases unmatched to any gene: 7. CDR3 coding DNA: TGTGCCAGCAGTTCAAGAGGGCGGGAGGCCTACAATGAGCAGTTCTTC. Its protein product is CASSSRGREAYNEQFF.

This clone has only a few counts. The V and J genes are TRBV6-5 and TRBJ2-7; TRBD1 is a possible D gene (6 bases). The CDR3 runs 14 residues. Germline CDR1 is MNHEY and CDR2 is SVGAGI. V lost 6 bases and J 1 base, leaving 13 bases between the germline ends. CDR3 loop: CASSPQGYSYEQYF. CDR3 DNA sequence: TGTGCCAGCAGCCCACAGGGCTATTCCTACGAGCAGTACTTC.

The rearrangement joins TRBV30 to TRBJ2-1; 8 bases match TRBD2. The V segment lost 4 bases and the J segment 9 bases; nucleotides outside the gene matches: 11. The CDR3 consists of 14 residues. Germline values: CDR1 GTSNPN, CDR2 SVGIG (reference sequence). CDR3 coding DNA: TGTGCCTGGACTTCGAGCGGGAGAATGGTTGAGCAGTTCTTC. The encoded protein is CAWTSSGRMVEQFF.

This chain uses TRBV9 with TRBJ2-1; tentatively, D is TRBD2 (5 bases). This CDR3 comprises 16 residues. Between the trimmed V and J ends, which lost 0 bases and 3 bases, there was a span of 13 bases. Germline CDR1 SGDLS, CDR2 YYNGEE. The DNA for the CDR3 is TGTGCCAGCAGCGTAGGTGACACGGCGGGCTACAATGAGCAGTTCTTC. Translating it yields CASSVGDTAGYNEQFF. The entire variable domain, with the rest obtained from reference TRBV9 and TRBJ2-1, is as follows: DSGVTQTPKHLITATGQRVTLRCSPRSGDLSVYWYQQSLDQGLQFLIQYYNGEERAKGNILERFSAQQFPDLHSELNLSSLELGDSALYFCASSVGDTAGYNEQFFGPGTRLTVL.

About this clone: Other nucleotide sequences in the sample specify the same CDR3. The chain is built from TRBV10-3 and TRBJ1-1; 9 nucleotides align to TRBD1. There are 15 residues in the CDR3. Germline loops: CDR1 ENHRY, CDR2 SYGVKD. V shed 3 bases, J shed 2 bases, and the junction held 4 bases outside the gene matches. The chain's CDR3 is CAISESQGANTEAFF. Here the CDR3 DNA reads TGTGCCATCAGTGAATCACAGGGGGCAAACACTGAAGCTTTCTTT.

This clone showed up just once. The genes are TRBV4-1 and TRBJ1-6; 9 bases map to TRBD1. Trimming at V came to 6 bases and at J to 7 bases, leaving 7 bases not matched to a gene. Looked up from germline, CDR1 is MGHRA and CDR2 is YSYEKL. The CDR3 length is 15 residues. CDR3 sequence reads: CASRTGTGNNSPLHF. CDR3 DNA: TGCGCCAGCAGAACCGGGACAGGGAACAATTCACCCCTCCACTTT.

The J gene is TRBJ2-1, the V gene TRBV19, with 13 bases fitting TRBD2. The germline V gene encodes CDR1 LNHDA and CDR2 SQIVND (reference sequence). Trimming at V came to 5 bases and at J to 5 bases, leaving 9 bases not matched to a gene. This CDR3 is built from 17 residues. The CDR3 DNA sequence: TGTGCCAGTAGTCGGACTAGCGGGAGTCTGAGGGACAATGAGCAGTTCTTC. It is translated as CASSRTSGSLRDNEQFF.

This sequence joins TRBV5-8 and TRBJ2-4; no clear D gene. This CDR3 has 13 amino acids. Trimming removed 4 bases from V and 3 bases from J, with 8 bases in between. Per the germline V gene, CDR1 is SGHTS and CDR2 is YDEGEE. CDR3 sequence (DNA): TGTGCCAGCAGCCAACCAGGCAAAAACATTCAGTACTTC. Amino acids: CASSQPGKNIQYF.